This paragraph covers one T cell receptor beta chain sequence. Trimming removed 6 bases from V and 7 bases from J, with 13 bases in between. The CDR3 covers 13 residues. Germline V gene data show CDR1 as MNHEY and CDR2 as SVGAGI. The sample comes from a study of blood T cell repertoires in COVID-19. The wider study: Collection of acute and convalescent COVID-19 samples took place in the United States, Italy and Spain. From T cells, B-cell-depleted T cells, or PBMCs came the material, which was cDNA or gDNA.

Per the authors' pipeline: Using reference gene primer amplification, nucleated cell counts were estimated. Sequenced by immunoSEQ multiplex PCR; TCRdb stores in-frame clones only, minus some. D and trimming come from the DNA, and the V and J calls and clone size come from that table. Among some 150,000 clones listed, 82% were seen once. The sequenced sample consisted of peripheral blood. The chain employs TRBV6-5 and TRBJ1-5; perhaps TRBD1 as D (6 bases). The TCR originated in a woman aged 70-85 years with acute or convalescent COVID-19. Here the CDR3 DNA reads TGTGCCAGCAGCAACAGGGTAGGCCAGCCCCAGCATTTT. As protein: CASSNRVGQPQHF.